Following are 5 T cell receptor beta chains from one sample sequenced in a study of blood T cells in healthy people across ages. Through a sample-barcoded 5' primer and a J-beta primer mix, a second PCR was run for roughly 7 to 12 cycles. From the 5' RACE reads, TCRdb called clonotypes with MiXCR, one entry per CDR3 protein. The table lists hundreds of thousands of distinct CDR3 sequences, 40% to 65% of them singletons. Source material: blood. These receptors all stem from a woman aged 80 or over in good health.

The chain is built from TRBV12-3 or TRBV12-4 and TRBJ2-7; a possible D gene is TRBD1 (6 bases). The J call may be faulty, since TRBJ2-4 better matches the DNA end. This CDR3 is 16 amino acids long. The CDR3 loop reads CASRPDQGMAKNIQYF. CDR3 sequence (DNA): TGTGCCAGCAGGCCGGATCAGGGGATGGCCAAAAACATTCAGTACTTC.

This clonotype came up a few times. The chain has TRBV3-1 and TRBJ1-1; 7 bases fit TRBD1. With 6 bases clipped from V and 4 bases from J, the junction kept 8 bases outside the gene matches. Germline loops: CDR1 LGHDT, CDR2 YNNKEL (reference sequence). CDR3 length equals 14 residues. CDR3: CASRDPGGSTEAFF. The CDR3, as DNA: TGTGCCAGCAGAGATCCAGGGGGTAGCACTGAAGCTTTCTTT.

With respect to this clonotype: A much larger clone lies a single base off, so this may be a read error. The chain joins TRBV7-2 to TRBJ2-7, with D unresolved. Trimming removed 2 bases at V and 7 bases at J, with 15 bases between. The CDR3 runs 14 residues. Germline V gives CDR1 SGHTA, CDR2 FQGNSA. CDR3 region: CASSLMLLNNEQYF. The CDR3 nucleotides are TGTGCCAGCAGCTTAATGCTTTTAAACAATGAGCAGTACTTC.

A note on this clonotype: This may come from a read error, since a much larger clone is one base off. This chain links TRBV6-6 with TRBJ2-7, with 9 positions matching TRBD2. CDR1 is MNHNY and CDR2 is SVGAGI in the germline V gene (reference sequence). The CDR3 runs 14 residues. This CDR3 reads CASSDSSGAREQYF. For the CDR3, the DNA is TGTGCCAGCAGTGACTCTAGCGGGGCGCGAGAGCAGTACTTC.

This clonotype was counted between two and nine times. At one end, the junction sequence differs from germline, possibly due to a read error. For the CDR3, the DNA is TGCAGTGCTAGTAGGCAGGGTGGTTCACCCCCCCACTTT. Translation gives CSASRQGGSPPHF. This chain links TRBV20-1 with TRBJ1-6; D might be TRBD1 (5 bases). Germline V gene sequence: CDR1 DFQATT, CDR2 SNEGSKA (reference sequence). CDR3 length: 13 residues.